This TCR beta chain was identified in a study of OX40 agonist ivuxolimab in advanced cancers. The CDR3 loop spans 15 amino acids. Germline loops: CDR1 MNHNY, CDR2 SVGAGI (reference sequence). With 6 bases clipped from V and 0 bases from J, the junction kept 5 bases outside the gene matches. The assay was immunoSEQ multiplex PCR, and TCRdb's table has in-frame clones only and misses some. The sample comprises some 74,000 clones, about 90% of which are singletons, and less than 0.35% rests with the top ten. Concerning this clone itself: Other DNA sequences in this sample translate to the same CDR3.

This clonotype originated in an adult with an advanced solid tumor such as melanoma, head and neck, liver or kidney cancer. V and J are TRBV6-6 and TRBJ1-5; TRBD1 agrees at 7 bases. The starting material was CD4+ or CD8+ T cells sorted from blood, obtained in a trial of the OX40 agonist ivuxolimab. CDR3 bases: TGTGCCAGCAGCGGACAGGCTACTAGCAATCAGCCCCAGCATTTT. This translates into CASSGQATSNQPQHF.